A single sample is the source of the 24 T cell receptor beta chains below, sequenced in a study of blood T cell repertoires in COVID-19. TCRdb's copy holds only in-frame clones and misses some; the assay was immunoSEQ multiplex PCR. This table holds 50,000 to 75,000 clones, more than 75% found once. Sequencing was carried out using peripheral blood. These receptors were collected from a man of 80 years or more in a cohort sampled during active COVID-19.

The genes are TRBV30 and TRBJ1-2; 10 bases map to TRBD1. Germline-derived CDR1 and CDR2 are GTSNPN and SVGIG (reference sequence). This CDR3 is built from 13 residues. V gave up 3 bases and J gave up 8 bases; unmatched junction bases: 6. CDR3 residues: CAWRGQGITGYTF. In DNA form, the CDR3 reads TGTGCCTGGAGGGGACAGGGGATTACGGGCTACACCTTC.

This chain uses TRBV5-1 with TRBJ1-3, with D maybe TRBD1 (5 bases). The CDR3 covers 17 residues. Germline V gene sequence: CDR1 SGHRS, CDR2 YFSETQ. Between the trimmed V and J ends, which lost 0 bases and 0 bases, there was a span of 13 bases. This CDR3 is CASSLVGTFSSGNTIYF. CDR3 in DNA: TGCGCCAGCAGCTTGGTGGGGACTTTCAGCTCTGGAAACACCATATATTTT.

This chain links TRBV7-2 with TRBJ1-2, with TRBD1 matching 8 bases. V was clipped by 2 bases and J by 5 bases; unmatched bases: 13. The CDR3 loop spans 17 amino acids. Germline V gene data show CDR1 as SGHTA and CDR2 as FQGNSA. The CDR3 nucleotides read TGTGCCAGCAGCTTATCCCAGGGGGCGCAGAGTTCTTATGGCTACACCTTC. Protein: CASSLSQGAQSSYGYTF.

This clone has only one observation. The CDR3 reads CSVPGQTSSYNSPLHF. CDR3 nucleotides: TGCAGCGTGCCGGGACAGACAAGCTCCTATAATTCACCCCTCCACTTT. This rearrangement joins TRBV29-1 to TRBJ1-6, with 7 bases matching TRBD1. V trimming: 6 bases; J trimming: 0 bases; junction bases outside the gene matches: 8. The CDR3 runs to 16 residues. Germline-derived CDR1 and CDR2 are SQVTM and ANQGSEA. Variable domain in full (rest from reference TRBV29-1 and TRBJ1-6): SAVISQKPSRDICQRGTSLTIQCQVDSQVTMMFWYRQQPGQSLTLIATANQGSEATYESGFVIDKFPISRPNLTFSTLTVSNMSPEDSSIYLCSVPGQTSSYNSPLHFGNGTRLTVT.

This sequence joins TRBV5-1 and TRBJ1-3; D remains unclear. The CDR3 has 14 residues. The germline V gene encodes CDR1 SGHRS and CDR2 YFSETQ. The ends were cut back, 2 bases at V and 1 base at J, with 7 bases in the middle. CDR3 region: CASSLLGSGNTIYF. CDR3 nucleotide sequence: TGCGCCAGCAGCTTACTAGGGTCTGGAAACACCATATATTTT.

This clone was seen only once. This chain links TRBV3-1 (or the pseudogene TRBV3-2) with TRBJ2-5; D might be TRBD2 (6 bases). The CDR3 is made up of 16 amino acids. Trimming pared 3 bases from V and 0 bases from J, leaving 14 bases between. CDR1 and CDR2 from the germline V gene are LGHDT and YNNKEL (reference sequence). The CDR3 region is CASSHAGTRYQETQYF. CDR3 nucleotide sequence: TGTGCCAGCAGCCACGCCGGGACTCGTTACCAAGAGACCCAGTACTTC.

The J gene is TRBJ1-6, the V gene TRBV19; D possibly corresponds to TRBD1 (5 bases). CDR1 and CDR2 (germline): LNHDA, SQIVND (reference sequence). V lost 7 bases, J lost 0 bases, and 13 bases lay in between. The CDR3 is made up of 16 amino acids. CDR3 DNA sequence: TGTGCCAGTAATACAGGAATAAGCTCCTATAATTCACCCCTCCACTTT. Protein: CASNTGISSYNSPLHF.

The chain has TRBV9 and TRBJ1-6, with no clear D. V lost 3 bases and J 5 bases, leaving 3 bases between the germline ends. CDR1 is SGDLS and CDR2 is YYNGEE in the germline V gene. The CDR3 loop spans 12 amino acids. CDR3 coding DNA: TGTGCCAGCAGCGCAAATAATTCACCCCTCCACTTT. It translates to CASSANNSPLHF. Complete variable domain (other parts from reference TRBV9 and TRBJ1-6): DSGVTQTPKHLITATGQRVTLRCSPRSGDLSVYWYQQSLDQGLQFLIQYYNGEERAKGNILERFSAQQFPDLHSELNLSSLELGDSALYFCASSANNSPLHFGNGTRLTVT.

The CDR3 loop reads CAWSREGYEQYF. The CDR3 nucleotides read TGTGCCTGGAGCAGGGAGGGCTACGAGCAGTACTTC. J is TRBJ2-7 and V is TRBV30; 7 nucleotides align to TRBD2. Germline loops: CDR1 GTSNPN, CDR2 SVGIG (reference sequence). After removal of 3 bases from V and 3 bases from J, the junction contained 2 bases not matched to a gene. The CDR3 has 12 amino acids.

The J gene is TRBJ1-1, the V gene TRBV7-9; D is ambiguous. CDR1 is SEHNR and CDR2 is FQNEAQ in the germline V gene (reference sequence). V was trimmed by 1 base and J by 0 bases, leaving 9 bases between them. This CDR3 spans 15 amino acids. CDR3: CASSLGALMNTEAFF. CDR3 nucleotide sequence: TGTGCCAGCAGCTTAGGGGCCCTAATGAACACTGAAGCTTTCTTT.

The V gene is TRBV2, the J gene TRBJ1-2, with 7 bases lining up with TRBD1. CDR3 size: 15 residues. Germline loops: CDR1 SNHLY, CDR2 FYNNEI. J gave up 5 bases and V 1 base, and 7 bases lay outside the gene matches. The DNA for the CDR3 is TGTGCCAGCAGTGAAGGACAGGGCGGCAGATATGGCTACACCTTC. It is translated as CASSEGQGGRYGYTF.

The V and J genes are TRBV4-2 and TRBJ2-1, with 8 nucleotides matching TRBD2. The V gene end was trimmed by 4 bases and the J gene end by 1 base; junction bases not matched to a gene: 9. Germline V gene data show CDR1 as LGHNA and CDR2 as YNFKEQ. This CDR3 comprises 17 residues. The CDR3 DNA reads as TGTGCCAGCAGCCCCACCTCCGTAGCGGGATCCTACAATGAGCAGTTCTTC. Protein sequence: CASSPTSVAGSYNEQFF.

The chain has TRBV19 and TRBJ1-5; D not certain. The CDR3 sequence is 15 residues long. Germline V gene sequence: CDR1 LNHDA, CDR2 SQIVND (reference sequence). V was cut by 7 bases and J by 6 bases, with 19 bases left in between. The chain's CDR3 is CASNRMRQVSQPQHF. CDR3 sequence (DNA): TGTGCCAGTAATCGGATGCGCCAGGTTAGTCAGCCCCAGCATTTT.

DNA of the CDR3: TGTGCCAGCAGTGACGTGGACAGGTTCTATGGCTACACCTTC. Its protein product is CASSDVDRFYGYTF. The chain combines TRBV2 with TRBJ1-2; 7 nucleotides line up with TRBD1. V lost 3 bases, J lost 4 bases, and 5 bases stayed unmatched. The germline CDR1 and CDR2 sequences are SNHLY and FYNNEI. This CDR3 is 14 amino acids long.

The V gene is TRBV29-1, the J gene TRBJ2-3, with 8 bases aligning to TRBD2. Germline V CDR1 and CDR2: SQVTM, ANQGSEA. The CDR3 runs to 17 residues. V lost 6 bases, J lost 4 bases, and 18 bases stayed unmatched. The CDR3, as DNA: TGCAGCGTGCGGGGGGACCGGGACTCCCTTTTTTCAGATACGCAGTATTTT. Its translation is CSVRGDRDSLFSDTQYF.

The CDR3 region is CASSQTGNTEAFF. CDR3 DNA sequence: TGTGCCAGCAGCCAGACAGGGAACACTGAAGCTTTCTTT. The chain links TRBV5-6 to TRBJ1-1; a possible D gene is TRBD1 (6 bases). Trimming removed 4 bases from V and 1 base from J, with 8 bases in between. The CDR3 has 13 amino acids. The germline V gene has CDR1 SGHDT and CDR2 YYEEEE.

The sample holds one count of this clone. The chain uses TRBV5-1 and TRBJ2-7, with 9 bases aligning to TRBD1. The CDR3 extends over 15 amino acids. V lost 4 bases to trimming and J lost 2 bases; unmatched junction nucleotides: 7. Germline V gives CDR1 SGHRS, CDR2 YFSETQ. This CDR3 reads CASSQGQGKTYEQYF. DNA of the CDR3: TGCGCCAGCAGCCAAGGACAGGGGAAGACCTACGAGCAGTACTTC.

The chain links TRBV6-1 to TRBJ2-3; 11 nucleotides agree with TRBD1. CDR1 is MNHNS, CDR2 SASEGT, per germline. The CDR3 consists of 17 residues. Trimming at V came to 4 bases and at J to 2 bases, leaving 8 bases not matched to a gene. Here the CDR3 reads CASSARGTGGPTDTQYF. The CDR3 DNA follows: TGTGCCAGCAGTGCGCGGGGGACAGGGGGGCCCACAGATACGCAGTATTTT.

The gene calls are TRBV19 and TRBJ2-3; no definite D call. V lost 7 bases and J lost 7, with 12 bases in between. CDR1 LNHDA and CDR2 SQIVND come from the germline V gene (reference sequence). The CDR3 spans 12 residues. The CDR3, as DNA: TGTGCCAGTACCATCGGTCCCTATACGCAGTATTTT. It translates to CASTIGPYTQYF.

The chain couples TRBV4-2 to TRBJ1-1; D not resolved. Trimming removed 0 bases at V and 7 bases at J, with 9 bases between. The CDR3 spans 13 residues. Germline values: CDR1 LGHNA, CDR2 YNFKEQ. In DNA form, the CDR3 reads TGTGCCAGCAGCCAAGAAGACAAGAGTGAAGCTTTCTTT. This gives the protein CASSQEDKSEAFF.

The gene calls are TRBV27 and TRBJ1-5, with 7 bases identical to TRBD1. There are 16 residues in the CDR3. Trimming cost V 6 bases and J 0 bases; bases outside gene matches: 8. Germline CDR1 and CDR2: MNHEY and SMNVEV (reference sequence). The CDR3 region is CASSSTGHNSNQPQHF. The CDR3 DNA follows: TGTGCCAGCAGCTCGACAGGGCATAATAGCAATCAGCCCCAGCATTTT.

The chain uses TRBV1 and TRBJ2-7; TRBD2 is the table's D call and was not checked against the DNA. TRBV1 is a documented pseudogene. The CDR3 has 14 residues. The CDR3: CTSSPPGTPYEQYF. The CDR3 coding sequence is TGCACCAGCAGCCCTCCCGGGACTCCTTACGAGCAGTACTTC.

This chain links TRBV18 with TRBJ2-7; 9 positions agree with TRBD2. Germline V CDR1 and CDR2: KGHSH, LQKENI. The CDR3 totals 14 residues. V gave up 3 bases and J gave up 0 bases; unmatched junction bases: 0. CDR3 amino acids: CASSPSGSSYEQYF. The CDR3 nucleotides are TGTGCCAGCTCACCTAGCGGGAGCTCCTACGAGCAGTACTTC. Together with reference TRBV18 and TRBJ2-7, the CDR3 gives the full variable domain: NAGVMQNPRHLVRRRGQEARLRCSPMKGHSHVYWYRQLPEEGLKFMVYLQKENIIDESGMPKERFSAEFPKEGPSILRIQQVVRGDSAAYFCASSPSGSSYEQYFGPGTRLTVT.

J is TRBJ1-1 and V is TRBV27; the match to TRBD1 covers 7 bases. Germline loops: CDR1 MNHEY, CDR2 SMNVEV (reference sequence). The ends lost 4 bases at V and 5 bases at J; junction bases unmatched: 4. This CDR3 spans 13 amino acids. DNA for the CDR3: TGTGCCAGCAGTTACCAGGGGGGAACTGAAGCTTTCTTT. Translated, it gives CASSYQGGTEAFF.